Listed below are T cell receptor beta chains from one sample, sequenced in a study of cytotoxic CD8 clonotypes in ibrutinib-treated CLL. TCRdb's table, derived via immunoSEQ multiplex PCR, lists solely in-frame clones and lacks some. The sample has approximately 320,000 clones, 67% seen once; the top ten hold roughly 6%. The sample was PBMCs, taken after 36 months of ibrutinib treatment. The origin of the receptors is a human donor with chronic lymphocytic leukemia. Both conserved end residues are part of each CDR3. Each record gives: J gene, D gene, V gene, clone size, CDR3 DNA, CDR3 protein. A D gene is named only where the DNA matches it firmly. Size tells how often a clone was seen (once, few, many) or the class of an expanded clone, and some rows leave it out.

>TRBJ1-1|.|TRBV7-6|.
TGTGCCAGCAGCCAGGGGAGGGGACGGGAAGCTTTCTTT
CASSQGRGREAFF
>TRBJ1-4|TRBD1|TRBV7-6|.
TGTGCCAGCAGCCCCAGGACAGGGGAGAATGAAAAACTGTTTTTT
CASSPRTGENEKLFF
>TRBJ2-3|.|TRBV27|once
TGTGCCAGCACTGGGGACAAACGCACAGATACGCAGTATTTT
CASTGDKRTDTQYF
>TRBJ2-1|TRBD2|TRBV5-1|.
TGCGCCAGCAGCTGGGGTGGACTAGCGGCCTACAATGAGCAGTTCTTC
CASSWGGLAAYNEQFF
>TRBJ2-5|.|TRBV14|.
TGTGCCAGCAGCCAAGAAGGCAGGTATATCCAAGAGACCCAGTACTTC
CASSQEGRYIQETQYF
>TRBJ2-2|TRBD2|TRBV7-2|.
TGTGCCAGCAGCTTGATTCTAGCGGGCCTAGGGCCCGGGGAGCTGTTTTTT
CASSLILAGLGPGELFF
>TRBJ2-5|.|TRBV4-1|few
TGCGCCAGCAGCCAAGGATTGGTGGAGACCCAGTACTTC
CASSQGLVETQYF
>TRBJ2-3|TRBD2|TRBV7-7|.
TGTGCCAGCAGCCGACTAGCGGGAGGGGAAGATACGCAGTATTTT
CASSRLAGGEDTQYF
>TRBJ1-2|.|TRBV5-4|few
TGTGCCAGCAGCTTGGGGACTGAGAATGGCTACACCTTC
CASSLGTENGYTF
>TRBJ2-1|TRBD2|TRBV28|.
TGTGCCAGCAGCCAAACTAGCGGTGAGCAGTTCTTC
CASSQTSGEQFF
>TRBJ1-5|TRBD1|TRBV5-1|few
TGCGCCAGCAGCGTCGGGACAGGAATTAGCAATCAGCCCCAGCATTTT
CASSVGTGISNQPQHF
>TRBJ2-7|.|TRBV7-9|.
TGTGCCAGCAGCACCGGACACGAGCAGTACTTC
CASSTGHEQYF
>TRBJ2-3|TRBD2|TRBV18|.
TGTGCCAGCTCACCACCCGGGACTAGCGAACCCACAGATACGCAGTATTTT
CASSPPGTSEPTDTQYF
>TRBJ2-1|.|TRBV27|.
TGTGCCAGCCGATTTGACGGCTCCTACAATGAGCAGTTCTTC
CASRFDGSYNEQFF
>TRBJ2-5|.|TRBV6-1|.
TGTGCCAGCAGTGGAATAGGGGGAAAAGAGACCCAGTACTTC
CASSGIGGKETQYF
>TRBJ2-5|.|TRBV2|few
TGTGCCAGCAGACTCGGAGAGACCCAGTACTTC
CASRLGETQYF
>TRBJ2-3|TRBD2|TRBV5-6|.
TGTGCCAGCAGGCTAGCGGGATTCTCAGATACGCAGTATTTT
CASRLAGFSDTQYF
>TRBJ2-1|TRBD1|TRBV7-2|.
TGTGCCAGCAGCTTAGTAAAGTGGACAGGGGGCGGGGATGAGCAGTTCTTC
CASSLVKWTGGGDEQFF
>TRBJ2-3|.|TRBV7-6|few
TGTGCCAGCAGCTTAGAGGGGCAGAGCACAGATACGCAGTATTTT
CASSLEGQSTDTQYF
>TRBJ2-4|TRBD1|TRBV5-1|few
TGCGCCAGCAGCCCCGGAACAGGGGTCAAAAACATTCAGTACTTC
CASSPGTGVKNIQYF
>TRBJ2-7|.|TRBV11-2|.
TGTGCCAGCAGCTTAATACCGGGTGTATCCTACGAGCAGTACTTC
CASSLIPGVSYEQYF
>TRBJ1-2|TRBD1|TRBV29-1|few
TGCAGCGCCCCTTTGGACAGGGCGAATGGCTACACCTTC
CSAPLDRANGYTF
>TRBJ1-6|TRBD1|TRBV27|few
TGTGCCAGCAGTCCCGGGACAGTAAATTCACCCCTCCACTTT
CASSPGTVNSPLHF
>TRBJ1-2|TRBD1|TRBV7-2|.
TGTGCCAGCAGCTTAGTGACAGGGGGCTTATACTATGGCTACACCTTC
CASSLVTGGLYYGYTF
>TRBJ2-3|.|TRBV7-7|.
TGTGCCAGCAGCTTAGAGGGGGACATGTTGACGCAGTATTTT
CASSLEGDMLTQYF
>TRBJ2-7|.|TRBV2|.
TGTGCCAGCAGTAAGCAACCTACTAGCCGGAGGTTTAACGAGCAGTACTTC
CASSKQPTSRRFNEQYF
>TRBJ1-4|.|TRBV18|.
TGTGCCAGCTCACTAGGGCCAGGGGACGAAAAACTGTTTTTT
CASSLGPGDEKLFF
>TRBJ1-1|TRBD1|TRBV4-1|few
TGCGCCAGCAGCCAAGTATTGGTGACAGGGGTTGGCGCTGAAGCTTTCTTT
CASSQVLVTGVGAEAFF
>TRBJ2-1|.|TRBV2|.
TGTGCCAGCAGCCCGGGACTGGGTCACGACGGGCCGATGAATGAGCAGTTCTTC
CASSPGLGHDGPMNEQFF
>TRBJ2-2|.|TRBV5-1|.
TGCGCCAGCAGCCGACAGGAAATCGGGGAGCTGTTTTTT
CASSRQEIGELFF
>TRBJ2-7|.|TRBV5-1|.
TGCGCCAGCAGCTTGGATATGGACGGCTACGAGCAGTACTTC
CASSLDMDGYEQYF
>TRBJ1-5|TRBD1|TRBV18|.
TGTGCCAGCTCCCACGGAAGGGGACAGTTCAATCAGCCCCAGCATTTT
CASSHGRGQFNQPQHF
>TRBJ2-5|TRBD2|TRBV11-2|.
TGTGCCAGCAGCTTAGAGGTCGGGGGGGACCAAGAGACCCAGTACTTC
CASSLEVGGDQETQYF
>TRBJ2-5|.|TRBV29-1|few
TGCAGCGCAGGACAATTCAAAGAGACCCAGTACTTC
CSAGQFKETQYF
>TRBJ2-3|TRBD2|TRBV7-2|.
TGTGCCAGCAGCCGAAGCCTAGCGGGAGCAGCAGATACGCAGTATTTT
CASSRSLAGAADTQYF
>TRBJ2-7|.|TRBV20-1|.
TGCAGTGCTAGCGGTGAAACCGAGCAGTACTTC
CSASGETEQYF